One T cell receptor (beta chain) is described in this entry. The antigen remains undetermined. Positive CCR7 selection of CD45RO-negative cells yielded the naive CD8 cells, and terminally differentiated effector memory CD45RA+ cells were excluded. All donors were healthy HIV-negative adults lacking recent acute infections or vaccinations. The data belong to a study of shared clonotypes between healthy human individuals. Study findings and constraints: Having only a few donors restricted how much genetic and exposure-history diversity was captured.

Samples underwent the assay at deep level. Clones were sequenced by immunoSEQ multiplex PCR, and TCRdb holds only the in-frame ones, with some missing. The top ten clones hold 0.11% of a sample with around 640,000 clones, approximately 96% of them seen once. The sample was naive CD8+ T cells sorted from blood. This clonotype was sampled from a woman aged 25 to 39 in good health.

CDR3 in amino acids: CASSPPFIAPSSYNEQFF. For the CDR3, the DNA is TGTGCCAGCTCCCCTCCTTTTATTGCGCCGAGCTCCTACAATGAGCAGTTCTTC. The V call is TRBV25-1, the J call TRBJ2-1, with D unresolved. Germline loops: CDR1 MGHDK, CDR2 SYGVNS. V was shortened by 8 bases and J by 0 bases, with 23 bases between the two germline ends. The CDR3 extends over 18 amino acids.